The clone carrying this TCR beta chain showed up just a few times. The target antigen is unknown. The sort gate was single viable CD3+CD4+CD8-CD45RO+ cells for memory CD4+ T cells. Positive selection with CD4 microbeads enriched total CD4+ T cells. The data originate from a study of memory CD4+ T cells and cytomegalovirus serostatus. Study results and caveats: The CMV-associated TCR signature appears largely within the CD4+ memory repertoire. About 40% of the roughly 160 known CMV-associated TCRbeta sequences appeared in CD4+ memory. A US-trained random forest predicted CMV serostatus with median AUC around 0.91.

Some clones are missing from TCRdb's copy, which holds only in-frame ones; the method was immunoSEQ multiplex PCR. The data show under 50,000 clones, with roughly 78% seen just once and roughly 5.7% held by the top ten. CDR3 length equals 17 residues. Germline V gene data show CDR1 as LNHDA and CDR2 as SQIVND (reference sequence). The V end lost 5 bases, the J end lost 5 bases, and 22 bases lay between the germline ends. This TCR was recovered from an adult in good health and CMV-seropositive. The sequencing sample was made of memory CD4+ T cells from blood. The J gene is TRBJ2-1, the V gene TRBV19; TRBD1 or TRBD2 may be the D gene (6 bases each). CDR3: CASSSRGVEGRNNEQFF. CDR3 DNA: TGTGCCAGTAGTTCTAGGGGGGTGGAGGGAAGAAACAATGAGCAGTTCTTC.